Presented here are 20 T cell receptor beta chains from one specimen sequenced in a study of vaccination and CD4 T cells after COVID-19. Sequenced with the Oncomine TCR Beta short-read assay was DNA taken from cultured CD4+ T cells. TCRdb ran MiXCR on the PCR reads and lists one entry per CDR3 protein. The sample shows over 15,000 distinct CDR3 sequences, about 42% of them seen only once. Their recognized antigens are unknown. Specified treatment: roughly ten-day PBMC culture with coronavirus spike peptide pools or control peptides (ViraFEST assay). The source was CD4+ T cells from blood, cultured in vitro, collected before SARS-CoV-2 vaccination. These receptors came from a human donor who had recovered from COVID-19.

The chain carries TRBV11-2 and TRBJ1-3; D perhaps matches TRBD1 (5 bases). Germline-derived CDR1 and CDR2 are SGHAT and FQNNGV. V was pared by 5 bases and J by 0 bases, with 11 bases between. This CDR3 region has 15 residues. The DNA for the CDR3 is TGTGCCAGCAGCCCACAGGCCCGCTCTGGAAACACCATATATTTT. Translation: CASSPQARSGNTIYF.

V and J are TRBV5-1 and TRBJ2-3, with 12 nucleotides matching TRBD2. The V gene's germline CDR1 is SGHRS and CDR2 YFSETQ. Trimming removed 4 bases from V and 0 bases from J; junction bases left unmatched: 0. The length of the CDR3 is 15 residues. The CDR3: CASSGTSGSTDTQYF. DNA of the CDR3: TGCGCCAGCAGCGGGACTAGCGGGAGCACAGATACGCAGTATTTT.

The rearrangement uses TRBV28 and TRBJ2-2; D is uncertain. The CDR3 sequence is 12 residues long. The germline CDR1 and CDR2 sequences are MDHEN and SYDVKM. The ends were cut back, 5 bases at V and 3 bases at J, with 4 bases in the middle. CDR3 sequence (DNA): TGTGCCAGCAGTGGGTACACCGGGGAGCTGTTTTTT. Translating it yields CASSGYTGELFF.

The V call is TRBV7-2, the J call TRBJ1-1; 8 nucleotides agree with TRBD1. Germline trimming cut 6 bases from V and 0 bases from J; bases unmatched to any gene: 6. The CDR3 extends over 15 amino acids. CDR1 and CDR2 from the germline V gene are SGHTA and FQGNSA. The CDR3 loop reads CASRVDRGMNTEAFF. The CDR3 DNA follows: TGTGCCAGCAGGGTAGACAGGGGAATGAACACTGAAGCTTTCTTT.

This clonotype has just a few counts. In DNA form, the CDR3 reads TGTGCCAGCAGCTCCATAGGACCTCAGACCCAGTACTTC. Translated, it gives CASSSIGPQTQYF. The chain combines TRBV7-6 with TRBJ2-5; D not certain. CDR3 length: 13 amino acids. Germline V gene sequence: CDR1 SGHVS, CDR2 FNYEAQ. Deletions cut 4 bases from V and 6 bases from J, with 12 bases between.

The CDR3 sequence: CASSTPSGRSYEQYF. The CDR3 DNA reads as TGTGCCAGTAGTACCCCTAGCGGGAGATCGTACGAGCAGTACTTC. The V gene is TRBV19, the J gene TRBJ2-7, with 10 nucleotides matching TRBD2. Germline CDR1 is LNHDA and CDR2 is SQIVND (reference sequence). Unmatched junction bases numbered 7, after V lost 4 bases and J lost 4 bases. The CDR3 is 15 residues long.

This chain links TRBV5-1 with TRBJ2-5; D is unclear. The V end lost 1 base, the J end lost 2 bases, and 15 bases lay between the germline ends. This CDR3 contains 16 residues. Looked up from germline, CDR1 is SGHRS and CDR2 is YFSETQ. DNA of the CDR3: TGCGCCAGCAGCTTGATGCCTTTCGTCGGGCAAGAGACCCAGTACTTC. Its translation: CASSLMPFVGQETQYF.

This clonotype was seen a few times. DNA of the CDR3: TGTGCCAGCAGCTTAGATGGCCGACTGAACACTGAAGCTTTCTTT. Translation: CASSLDGRLNTEAFF. The chain couples TRBV7-9 to TRBJ1-1, with D unresolved. The V end lost 1 base, the J end lost 0 bases, and 9 bases lay between the germline ends. This CDR3 region has 15 residues. Looked up from germline, CDR1 is SEHNR and CDR2 is FQNEAQ (reference sequence).

DNA for the CDR3: TGTGCCAGCAGTTCGTATGAGAGGTATACGCAGTATTTT. Amino acid sequence: CASSSYERYTQYF. The chain is built from TRBV28 and TRBJ2-3; D unresolved. The length of the CDR3 is 13 residues. Germline lookup yields CDR1 MDHEN and CDR2 SYDVKM. V was shortened by 4 bases and J by 7 bases, with 12 bases between the two germline ends.

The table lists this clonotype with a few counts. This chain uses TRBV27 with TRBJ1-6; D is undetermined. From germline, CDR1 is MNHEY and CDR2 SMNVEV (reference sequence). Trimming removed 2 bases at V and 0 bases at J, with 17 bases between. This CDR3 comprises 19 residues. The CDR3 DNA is TGTGCCAGCAGTTTACATGTCAAGGCAGGAAGCTCCTATAATTCACCCCTCCACTTT. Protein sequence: CASSLHVKAGSSYNSPLHF.

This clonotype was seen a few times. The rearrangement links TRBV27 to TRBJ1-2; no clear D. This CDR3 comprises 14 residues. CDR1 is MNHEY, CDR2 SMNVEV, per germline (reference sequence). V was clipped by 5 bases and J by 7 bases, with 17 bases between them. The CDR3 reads CASSQTFRGFGYTF. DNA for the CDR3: TGTGCCAGCAGTCAGACATTCCGCGGATTTGGCTACACCTTC.

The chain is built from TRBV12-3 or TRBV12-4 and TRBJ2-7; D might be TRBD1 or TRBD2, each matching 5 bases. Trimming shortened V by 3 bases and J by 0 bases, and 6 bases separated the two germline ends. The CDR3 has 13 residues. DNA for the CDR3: TGTGCCAGCAGTTTTGGGGGCTCCTACGAGCAGTACTTC. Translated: CASSFGGSYEQYF.

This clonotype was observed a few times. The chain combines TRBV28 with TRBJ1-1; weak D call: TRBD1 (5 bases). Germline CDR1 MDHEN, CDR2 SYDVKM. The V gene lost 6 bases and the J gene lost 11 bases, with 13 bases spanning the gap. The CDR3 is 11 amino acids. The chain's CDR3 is CASRLGEVAFF. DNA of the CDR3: TGTGCCAGCAGGTTAGGGGAGGTTGCTTTCTTT.

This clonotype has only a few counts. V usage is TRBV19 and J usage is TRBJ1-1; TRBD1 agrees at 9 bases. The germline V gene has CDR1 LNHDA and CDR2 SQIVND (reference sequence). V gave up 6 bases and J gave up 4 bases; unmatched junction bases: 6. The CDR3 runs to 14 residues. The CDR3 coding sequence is TGTGCCAGTAGCCAGACAGGGGGGGCCACTGAAGCTTTCTTT. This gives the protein CASSQTGGATEAFF.

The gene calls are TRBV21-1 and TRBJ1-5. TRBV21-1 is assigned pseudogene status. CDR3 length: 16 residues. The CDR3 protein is CASLLGEGERNQPQHF. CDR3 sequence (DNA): TGTGCCAGCCTCCTTGGAGAGGGAGAGAGGAATCAGCCCCAGCATTTT.

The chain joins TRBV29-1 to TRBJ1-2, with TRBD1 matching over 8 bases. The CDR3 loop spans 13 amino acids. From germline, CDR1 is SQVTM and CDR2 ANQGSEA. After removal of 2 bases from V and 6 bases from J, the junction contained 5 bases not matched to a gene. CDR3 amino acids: CSVEQGAPDGYTF. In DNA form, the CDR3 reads TGCAGCGTTGAACAGGGGGCGCCGGATGGCTACACCTTC. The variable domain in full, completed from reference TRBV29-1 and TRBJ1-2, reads SAVISQKPSRDICQRGTSLTIQCQVDSQVTMMFWYRQQPGQSLTLIATANQGSEATYESGFVIDKFPISRPNLTFSTLTVSNMSPEDSSIYLCSVEQGAPDGYTFGSGTRLTVV.

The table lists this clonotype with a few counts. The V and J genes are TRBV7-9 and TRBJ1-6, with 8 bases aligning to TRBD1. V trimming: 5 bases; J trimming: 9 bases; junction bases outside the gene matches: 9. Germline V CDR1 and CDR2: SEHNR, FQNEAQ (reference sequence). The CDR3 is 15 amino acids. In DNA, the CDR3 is TGTGCCAGCAGCATAGACAGGGGATCGGGTTCACCCCTCCACTTT. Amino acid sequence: CASSIDRGSGSPLHF. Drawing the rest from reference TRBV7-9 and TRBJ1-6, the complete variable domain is DTGVSQNPRHKITKRGQNVTFRCDPISEHNRLYWYRQTLGQGPEFLTYFQNEAQLEKSRLLSDRFSAERPKGSFSTLEIQRTEQGDSAMYLCASSIDRGSGSPLHFGNGTRLTVT.

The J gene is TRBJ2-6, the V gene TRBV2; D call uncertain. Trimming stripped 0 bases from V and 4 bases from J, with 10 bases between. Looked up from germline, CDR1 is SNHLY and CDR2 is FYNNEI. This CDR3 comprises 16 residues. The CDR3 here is CASSEADLSGANVLTF. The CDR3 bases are TGTGCCAGCAGTGAAGCGGACCTCTCAGGGGCCAACGTCCTGACTTTC.

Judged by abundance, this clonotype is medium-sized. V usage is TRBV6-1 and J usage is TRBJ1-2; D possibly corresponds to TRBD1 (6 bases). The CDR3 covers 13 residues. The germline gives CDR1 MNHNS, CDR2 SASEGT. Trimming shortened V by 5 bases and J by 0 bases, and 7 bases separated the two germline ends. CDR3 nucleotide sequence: TGTGCCAGCAGTAGGGGGGCTAACTATGGCTACACCTTC. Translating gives CASSRGANYGYTF.

The CDR3 DNA is TGTGCCAGCAGTGTCGGGGAGACCCAGTACTTC. It specifies CASSVGETQYF. This sequence joins TRBV11-3 and TRBJ2-5; D is unresolved. The germline gives CDR1 SGHNT, CDR2 YENEEA. The CDR3 covers 11 residues. V lost 6 bases and J lost 5, with 7 bases in between.